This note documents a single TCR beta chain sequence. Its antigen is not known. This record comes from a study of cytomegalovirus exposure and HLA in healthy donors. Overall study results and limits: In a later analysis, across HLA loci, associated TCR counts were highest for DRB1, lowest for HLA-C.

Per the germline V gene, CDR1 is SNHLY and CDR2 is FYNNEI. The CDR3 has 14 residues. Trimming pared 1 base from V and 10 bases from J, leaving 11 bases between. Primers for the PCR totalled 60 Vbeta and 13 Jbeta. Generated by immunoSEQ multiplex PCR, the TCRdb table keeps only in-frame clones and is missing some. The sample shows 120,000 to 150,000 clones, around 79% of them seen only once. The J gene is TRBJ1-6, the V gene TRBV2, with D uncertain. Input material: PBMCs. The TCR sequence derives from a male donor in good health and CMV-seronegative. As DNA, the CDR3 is TGTGCCAGCAGTGAAGAGCTTACGGGATCACCCCTCCACTTT. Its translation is CASSEELTGSPLHF.